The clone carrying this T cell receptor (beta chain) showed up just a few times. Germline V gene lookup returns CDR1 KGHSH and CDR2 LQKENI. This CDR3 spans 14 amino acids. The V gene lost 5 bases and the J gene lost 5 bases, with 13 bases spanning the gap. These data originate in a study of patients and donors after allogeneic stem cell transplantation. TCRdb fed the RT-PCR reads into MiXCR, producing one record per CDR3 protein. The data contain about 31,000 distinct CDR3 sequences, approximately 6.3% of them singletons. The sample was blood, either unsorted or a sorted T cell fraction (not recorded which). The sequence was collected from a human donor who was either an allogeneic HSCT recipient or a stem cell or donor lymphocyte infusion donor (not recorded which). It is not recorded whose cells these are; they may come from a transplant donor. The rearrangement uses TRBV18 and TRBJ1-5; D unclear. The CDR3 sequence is CASSARRGDQPQHF. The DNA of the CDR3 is TGTGCCAGCTCAGCACGCCGGGGAGATCAGCCCCAGCATTTT.